The TCR beta chain described here comes from a study of blood T cell repertoires in COVID-19 (dated by TCRdb to about 2020). At the level of the whole study: Samples covering the acute and convalescent phases of COVID-19 were provided by collaborators in the United States, Italy and Spain. A freely available public database, intended as a resource for researchers studying the immune response to SARS-CoV-2, is where the repertoires were released. The dataset comprised deeply sampled blood TCRbeta repertoires from subjects exposed to, actively infected with, or recovered from COVID-19. The material from the prospective study consisted of cDNA or gDNA derived from T cells, B-cell-depleted T cells, or PBMCs. A de-identified subject ID, COVID-19 status, age in years and sex were almost always included in the sample metadata. The samples were drawn from the first 160 participants of the ongoing ImmuneRACE study and from some 1,300 subjects provided by 6 global collaborators. HLA class I and class II types, where available, came from metadata supplied by the sample provider rather than from assay-based typing. Results the study describes overall, beyond this receptor: The quantity of clinical and demographic metadata differed by source and by participant and was supplied without curation.

Whole blood was collected in K2EDTA tubes by collaborating institutions according to the institutions' own protocols. Collaborator samples were shipped for TCRbeta analysis as frozen whole blood, isolated PBMCs, or DNA extracted from either sample type. Points on this clone: This clone's antigen is unknown. No much larger clone is present one base from it, and per-base qualities are unavailable.

The immunoSEQ Assay, a bias-controlled multiplex PCR, was used to amplify TCRbeta CDR3 regions from genomic DNA. Per the original workflow: The number of nucleated cells in each sample was estimated by amplification of reference gene primers within the assay. Sequence reads were collapsed and filtered to measure the absolute abundance of every unique TCRbeta CDR3 rearrangement. Productive Simpson clonality was computed per sample as the square root of Simpson's diversity index over productive rearrangements. TCRdb carries this immuneACCESS record with in-frame sequences only. Its versions omit some clonotypes, under half of them owing to an unresolved V gene in the studies checked, with the rest unexplained. Clone size and V and J calls were adopted from that table, with D and trimming inferred from the DNA. Recorded for this sample are 17,000 or so clones; about 80% of them occurred a single time. The top ten clonotypes cover 20% to 25% of the sample.

This clonotype was obtained from a man aged 55 to 70 with active or convalescent COVID-19. Sequencing was done on a sample of peripheral blood.

The sequence in DNA is TGTGCCAGCAGTTTAACCGGACAGGGGCGTCACACTGAAGCTTTCTTT. The resulting protein is CASSLTGQGRHTEAFF. The V and J genes are TRBV28 and TRBJ1-1; 9 central nucleotides agree with TRBD1. Clipping removes 2 bases from V and 3 bases from J, with 7 as the unmatched junction base count. Reading from cysteine to phenylalanine, the CDR3 counts 16 amino acids. This entry keeps only the CDR3 DNA: 48 bases, framed from base 1. The germline V gene provides CDR1 MDHEN and CDR2 SYDVKM.